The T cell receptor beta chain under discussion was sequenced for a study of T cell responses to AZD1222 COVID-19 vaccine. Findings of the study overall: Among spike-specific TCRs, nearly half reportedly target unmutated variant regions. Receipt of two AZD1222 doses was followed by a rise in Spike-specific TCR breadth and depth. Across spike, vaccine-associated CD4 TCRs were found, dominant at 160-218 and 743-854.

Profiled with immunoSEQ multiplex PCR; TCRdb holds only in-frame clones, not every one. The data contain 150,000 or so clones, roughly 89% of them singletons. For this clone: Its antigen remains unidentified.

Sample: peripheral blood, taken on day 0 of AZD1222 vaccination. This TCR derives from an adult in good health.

CDR3 sequence (DNA): TGTGCCAGCAGTTACGGTCAGTTCGGGAACACCGGGGAGCTGTTTTTT. Its protein product is CASSYGQFGNTGELFF. V and J are TRBV6-5 and TRBJ2-2; D is undetermined. The V gene lost 2 bases and the J gene lost 1 base, with 11 bases spanning the gap. Germline V lookup: CDR1 MNHEY, CDR2 SVGAGI. This CDR3 comprises 16 residues.